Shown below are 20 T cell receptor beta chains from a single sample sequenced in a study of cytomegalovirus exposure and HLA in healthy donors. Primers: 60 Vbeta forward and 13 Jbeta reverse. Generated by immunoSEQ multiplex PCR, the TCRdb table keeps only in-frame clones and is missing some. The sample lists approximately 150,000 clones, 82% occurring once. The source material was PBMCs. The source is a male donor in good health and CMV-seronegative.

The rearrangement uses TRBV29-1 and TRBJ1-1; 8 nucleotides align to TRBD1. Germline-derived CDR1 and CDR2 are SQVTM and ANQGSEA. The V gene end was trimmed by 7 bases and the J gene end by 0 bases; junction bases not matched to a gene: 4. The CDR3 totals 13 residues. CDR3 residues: CSADRGLNTEAFF. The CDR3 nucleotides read TGCAGCGCAGACAGGGGTTTGAACACTGAAGCTTTCTTT.

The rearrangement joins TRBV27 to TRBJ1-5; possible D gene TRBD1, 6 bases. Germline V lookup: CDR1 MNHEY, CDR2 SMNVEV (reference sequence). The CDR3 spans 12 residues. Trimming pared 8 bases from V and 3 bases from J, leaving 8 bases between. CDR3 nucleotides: TGTGCCAGCGGACAGCACAATCAGCCCCAGCATTTT. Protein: CASGQHNQPQHF.

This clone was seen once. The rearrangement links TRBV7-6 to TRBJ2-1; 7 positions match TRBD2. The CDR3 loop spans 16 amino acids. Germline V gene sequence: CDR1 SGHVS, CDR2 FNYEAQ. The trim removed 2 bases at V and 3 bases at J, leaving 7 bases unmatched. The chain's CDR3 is CASSLKGGAGYNEQFF. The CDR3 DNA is TGTGCCAGCAGCTTAAAGGGAGGGGCGGGCTACAATGAGCAGTTCTTC.

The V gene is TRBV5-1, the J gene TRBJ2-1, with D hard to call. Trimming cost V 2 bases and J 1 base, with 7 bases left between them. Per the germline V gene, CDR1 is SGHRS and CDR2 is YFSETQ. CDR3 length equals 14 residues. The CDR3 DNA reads TGCGCCAGCAGCTTTGGGCTATCCTACAATGAGCAGTTCTTC. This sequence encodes CASSFGLSYNEQFF.

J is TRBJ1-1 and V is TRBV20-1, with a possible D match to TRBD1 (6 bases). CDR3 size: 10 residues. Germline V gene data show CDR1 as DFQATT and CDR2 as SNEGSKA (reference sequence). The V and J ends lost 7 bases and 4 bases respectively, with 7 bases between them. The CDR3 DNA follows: TGCAGTGGACAGGTCACTGAAGCTTTCTTT. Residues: CSGQVTEAFF.

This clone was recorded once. The CDR3 region has the DNA TGTGCCATCAGTGACAGCGCAGGGGTCTACAATGAGCAGTTCTTC. This sequence encodes CAISDSAGVYNEQFF. V gene TRBV10-3 combines with J gene TRBJ2-1; D might be TRBD1 (6 bases). This CDR3 spans 15 amino acids. Trimming removed 3 bases from V and 3 bases from J, with 12 bases in between. Germline-derived CDR1 and CDR2 are ENHRY and SYGVKD.

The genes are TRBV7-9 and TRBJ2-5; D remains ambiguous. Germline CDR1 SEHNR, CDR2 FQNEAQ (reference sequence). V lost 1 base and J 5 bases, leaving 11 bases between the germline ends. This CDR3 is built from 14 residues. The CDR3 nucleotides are TGTGCCAGCAGCTTAGTTCAGGTCGGCGAGACCCAGTACTTC. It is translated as CASSLVQVGETQYF.

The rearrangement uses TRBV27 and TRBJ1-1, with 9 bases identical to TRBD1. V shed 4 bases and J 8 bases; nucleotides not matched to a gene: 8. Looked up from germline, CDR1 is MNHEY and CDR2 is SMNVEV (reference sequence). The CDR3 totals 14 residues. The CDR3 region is CASSSGTGMVEAFF. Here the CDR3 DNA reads TGTGCCAGCAGTTCCGGGACAGGGATGGTAGAAGCTTTCTTT.

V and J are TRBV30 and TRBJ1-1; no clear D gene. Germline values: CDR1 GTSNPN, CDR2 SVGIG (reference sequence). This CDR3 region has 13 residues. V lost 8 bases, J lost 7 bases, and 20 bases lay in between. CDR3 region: CARGPYPFIEAFF. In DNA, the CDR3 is TGTGCCCGAGGTCCCTACCCGTTCATTGAAGCTTTCTTT. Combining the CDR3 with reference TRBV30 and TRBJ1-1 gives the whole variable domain SQTIHQWPATLVQPVGSPLSLECTVEGTSNPNLYWYRQAAGRGLQLLFYSVGIGQISSEVPQNLSASRPQDRQFILSSKKLLLSDSGFYLCARGPYPFIEAFFGQGTRLTVV.

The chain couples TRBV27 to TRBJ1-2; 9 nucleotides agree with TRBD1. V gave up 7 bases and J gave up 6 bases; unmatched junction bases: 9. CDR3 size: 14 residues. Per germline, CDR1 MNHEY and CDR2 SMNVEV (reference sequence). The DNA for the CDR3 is TGTGCCAGCAAACCCGGGACAGGGATCCATGGCTACACCTTC. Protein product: CASKPGTGIHGYTF.

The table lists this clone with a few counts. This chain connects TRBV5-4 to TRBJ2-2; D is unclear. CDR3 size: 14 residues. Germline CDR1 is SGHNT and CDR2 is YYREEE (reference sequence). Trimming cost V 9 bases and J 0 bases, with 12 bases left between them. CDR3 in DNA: TGTGCCACCCAGTCAAATTCGAACACCGGGGAGCTGTTTTTT. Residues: CATQSNSNTGELFF.

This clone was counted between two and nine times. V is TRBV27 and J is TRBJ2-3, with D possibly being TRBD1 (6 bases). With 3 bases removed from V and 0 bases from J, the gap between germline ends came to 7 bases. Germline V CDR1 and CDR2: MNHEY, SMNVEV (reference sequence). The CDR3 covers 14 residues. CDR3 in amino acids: CASSLRGSTDTQYF. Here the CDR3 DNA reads TGTGCCAGCAGTTTGAGGGGGAGCACAGATACGCAGTATTTT.

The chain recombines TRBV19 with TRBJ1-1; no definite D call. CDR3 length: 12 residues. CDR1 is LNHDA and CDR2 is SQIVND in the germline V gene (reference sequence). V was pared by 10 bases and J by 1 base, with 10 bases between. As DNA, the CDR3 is TGTGCCACCAAAGACTGGAACACTGAAGCTTTCTTT. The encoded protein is CATKDWNTEAFF.

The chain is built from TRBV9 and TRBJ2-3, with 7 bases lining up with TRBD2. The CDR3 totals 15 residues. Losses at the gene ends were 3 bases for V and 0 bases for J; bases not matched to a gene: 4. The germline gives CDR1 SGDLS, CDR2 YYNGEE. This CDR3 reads CASSASGMSTDTQYF. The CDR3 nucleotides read TGTGCCAGCAGCGCGAGCGGGATGAGCACAGATACGCAGTATTTT. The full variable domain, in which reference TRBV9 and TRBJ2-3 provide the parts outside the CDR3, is DSGVTQTPKHLITATGQRVTLRCSPRSGDLSVYWYQQSLDQGLQFLIQYYNGEERAKGNILERFSAQQFPDLHSELNLSSLELGDSALYFCASSASGMSTDTQYFGPGTRLTVL.

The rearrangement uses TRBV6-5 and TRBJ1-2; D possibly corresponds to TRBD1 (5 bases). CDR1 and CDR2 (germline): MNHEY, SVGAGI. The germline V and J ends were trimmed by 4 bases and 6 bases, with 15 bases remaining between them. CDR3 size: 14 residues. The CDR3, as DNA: TGTGCCAGCAGTTGGGACCTGGAGGGCGATGGCTACACCTTC. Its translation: CASSWDLEGDGYTF.

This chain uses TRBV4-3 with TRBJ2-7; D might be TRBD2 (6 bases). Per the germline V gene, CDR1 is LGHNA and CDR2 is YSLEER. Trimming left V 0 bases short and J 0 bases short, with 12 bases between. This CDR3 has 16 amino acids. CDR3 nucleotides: TGCGCCAGCAGCCAAGAGGGGTACGGGAGCTCCTACGAGCAGTACTTC. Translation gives CASSQEGYGSSYEQYF.

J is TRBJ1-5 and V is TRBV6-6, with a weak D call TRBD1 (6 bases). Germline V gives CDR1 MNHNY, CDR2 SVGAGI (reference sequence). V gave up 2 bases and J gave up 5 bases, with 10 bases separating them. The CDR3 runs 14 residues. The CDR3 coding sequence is TGTGCCAGCAGTTACGGGGGCGCGGATCAGCCCCAGCATTTT. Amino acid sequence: CASSYGGADQPQHF.

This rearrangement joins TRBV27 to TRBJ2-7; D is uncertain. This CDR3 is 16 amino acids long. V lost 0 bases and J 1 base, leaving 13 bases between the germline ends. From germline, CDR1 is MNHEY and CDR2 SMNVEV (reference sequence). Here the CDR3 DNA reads TGTGCCAGCAGTTTATCGTTAGATTCGAGGTCCTACGAGCAGTACTTC. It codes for CASSLSLDSRSYEQYF.

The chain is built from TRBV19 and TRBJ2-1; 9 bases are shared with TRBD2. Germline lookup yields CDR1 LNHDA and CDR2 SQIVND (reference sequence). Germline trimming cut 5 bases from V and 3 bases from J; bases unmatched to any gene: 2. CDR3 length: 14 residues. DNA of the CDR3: TGTGCCAGTAGTGTACTAGCGGGCTACAATGAGCAGTTCTTC. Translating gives CASSVLAGYNEQFF.

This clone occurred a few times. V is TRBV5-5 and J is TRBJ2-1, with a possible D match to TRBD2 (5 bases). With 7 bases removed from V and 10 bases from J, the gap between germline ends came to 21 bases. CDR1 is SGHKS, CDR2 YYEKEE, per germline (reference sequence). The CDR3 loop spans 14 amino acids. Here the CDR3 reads CASSATGFADEQFF. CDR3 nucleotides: TGTGCCAGCTCCGCAACGGGATTCGCAGACGAGCAGTTCTTC.